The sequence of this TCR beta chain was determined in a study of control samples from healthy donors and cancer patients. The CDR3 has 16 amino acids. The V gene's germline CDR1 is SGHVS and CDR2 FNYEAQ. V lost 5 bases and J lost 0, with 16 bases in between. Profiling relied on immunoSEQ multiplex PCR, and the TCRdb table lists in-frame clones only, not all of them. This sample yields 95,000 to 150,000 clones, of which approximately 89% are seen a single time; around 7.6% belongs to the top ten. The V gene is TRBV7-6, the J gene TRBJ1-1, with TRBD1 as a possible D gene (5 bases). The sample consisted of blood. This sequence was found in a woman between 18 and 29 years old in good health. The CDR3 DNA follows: TGTGCCAGCAGCGCGGGGACGGCCGACATGAACACTGAAGCTTTCTTT. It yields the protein CASSAGTADMNTEAFF.